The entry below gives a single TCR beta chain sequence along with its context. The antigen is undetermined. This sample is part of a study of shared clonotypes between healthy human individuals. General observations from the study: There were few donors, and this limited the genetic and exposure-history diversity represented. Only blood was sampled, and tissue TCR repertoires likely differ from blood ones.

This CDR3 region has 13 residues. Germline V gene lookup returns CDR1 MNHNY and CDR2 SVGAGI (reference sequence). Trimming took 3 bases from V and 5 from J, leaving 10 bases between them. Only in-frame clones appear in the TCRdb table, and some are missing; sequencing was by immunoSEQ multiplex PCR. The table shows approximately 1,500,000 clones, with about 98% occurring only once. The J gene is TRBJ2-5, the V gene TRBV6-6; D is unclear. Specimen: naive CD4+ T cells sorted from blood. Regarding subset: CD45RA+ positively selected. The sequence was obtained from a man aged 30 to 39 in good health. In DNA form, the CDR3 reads TGTGCCAGCAGTTATATTCAATGGGAGACCCAGTACTTC. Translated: CASSYIQWETQYF.